This TCR beta chain was obtained from a study of blood T cells in healthy people across ages. Trimming stripped 0 bases from V and 1 base from J, with 4 bases between. Germline values: CDR1 SGHRS, CDR2 YFSETQ. The CDR3 contains 13 residues. This clonotype showed up many times. The use of a sample-barcoded 5' primer and a J-beta primer mix characterized a second PCR of about 7 to 12 cycles. Using its own MiXCR run on the 5' RACE reads, TCRdb lists one record per CDR3 protein. This sample has 500,000 to 600,000 distinct CDR3 sequences, with 25% to 30% found just once. The rearrangement links TRBV5-1 to TRBJ1-1; no clear D. The sample taken for sequencing was blood. The clonotype comes from a woman in her 70s in good health. Written as DNA, the CDR3 is TGCGCCAGCAGCTTGGCTCAGAACACTGAAGCTTTCTTT. Translation: CASSLAQNTEAFF.